This TCR beta chain was found in a study of blood T cell repertoires in COVID-19. In the study overall: The United States, Italy and Spain provided the acute and convalescent COVID-19 samples. From T cells, B-cell-depleted T cells, or PBMCs came the material, which was cDNA or gDNA.

The CDR3 is 14 residues long. Profiled with immunoSEQ multiplex PCR; TCRdb holds only in-frame clones, not every one. The sample lists 72,000 or so clones; approximately 85% were seen once. This sequence originates from a woman at least 80 years old with active or convalescent COVID-19. The source material was peripheral blood. This chain joins TRBV21-1 and TRBJ2-7; TRBD1 is the table's D call and was not checked against the DNA. TRBV21-1 is annotated as a pseudogene. CDR3 in DNA: TGTGCCAGCAGCAAGGACAGGGCCTTCCACGAGCAGTACTTC. This gives the protein CASSKDRAFHEQYF.